A single sample gave rise to the 9 T cell receptor beta chains below, sequenced in a study of cytomegalovirus exposure and HLA in healthy donors (dated by TCRdb to about 2017). Library preparation employed the immunoSEQ multiplex PCR assay. For the multiplex PCR, a mixture combining 60 forward primers for TCR Vbeta segments and 13 reverse primers for TCR Jbeta segments was used. This immuneACCESS table, as held by TCRdb, lists in-frame sequences with V and J called but not all clones. Of the missing ones, under half trace to an unresolved V gene in checked studies; the others have no known cause. This sample lists some 110,000 clones; approximately 81% were detected once. The leading ten clones occupy about 2.7% of the sample. Source material: PBMCs. Source of these receptors: a young woman in good health and CMV-seropositive.

The V gene is TRBV6-5, the J gene TRBJ1-1; unclear D gene. The germline V gene encodes CDR1 MNHEY and CDR2 SVGAGI. Deletions cut 0 bases from V and 1 base from J, with 9 bases between. The CDR3 is made up of 15 amino acids. CDR3: CASSYSSPRNTEAFF. In DNA form, the CDR3 reads TGTGCCAGCAGTTACTCGAGCCCTCGGAACACTGAAGCTTTCTTT.

The V and J genes are TRBV7-9 and TRBJ2-3, with a tentative D call TRBD1 (6 bases). Germline CDR1 is SEHNR and CDR2 is FQNEAQ (reference sequence). V was trimmed by 4 bases and J by 0 bases, leaving 17 bases between them. This CDR3 has 17 amino acids. CDR3 loop: CASSSTIGQRSTDTQYF. In DNA, the CDR3 is TGTGCCAGCAGCTCAACGATAGGACAGCGAAGCACAGATACGCAGTATTTT.

This clone was found once. The chain uses TRBV7-9 and TRBJ2-5; D not resolved. V lost 5 bases and J lost 1, with 5 bases in between. The CDR3 contains 12 residues. The germline gives CDR1 SEHNR, CDR2 FQNEAQ (reference sequence). CDR3 in amino acids: CASSPLQETQYF. In nucleotides, the CDR3 is TGTGCCAGCAGCCCCCTCCAAGAGACCCAGTACTTC. Variable domain in full (rest from reference TRBV7-9 and TRBJ2-5): DTGVSQNPRHKITKRGQNVTFRCDPISEHNRLYWYRQTLGQGPEFLTYFQNEAQLEKSRLLSDRFSAERPKGSFSTLEIQRTEQGDSAMYLCASSPLQETQYFGPGTRLLVL.

The rearrangement uses TRBV7-9 and TRBJ1-1, with D unresolved. Germline V gives CDR1 SEHNR, CDR2 FQNEAQ (reference sequence). Trimming took off 6 bases at V and 3 bases at J, with 8 bases between the two ends. This CDR3 is built from 12 residues. The DNA of the CDR3 is TGTGCCAGCAGACCACAGTACACTGAAGCTTTCTTT. This codes for CASRPQYTEAFF.

The chain couples TRBV27 to TRBJ1-2; 9 nucleotides line up with TRBD1. This CDR3 comprises 15 residues. Trimming removed 5 bases from V and 6 bases from J; junction bases left unmatched: 10. The germline V gene has CDR1 MNHEY and CDR2 SMNVEV (reference sequence). This CDR3 reads CASSPGGTGLNGYTF. The CDR3 coding sequence is TGTGCCAGCAGTCCGGGGGGGACAGGGTTAAATGGCTACACCTTC.

The chain links TRBV7-9 to TRBJ2-3; 11 nucleotides agree with TRBD2. Trimming cost V 5 bases and J 6 bases; bases outside gene matches: 7. The germline gives CDR1 SEHNR, CDR2 FQNEAQ (reference sequence). The CDR3 has 15 residues. The CDR3 nucleotides are TGTGCCAGCAGCCAAACTAGCGGGGGCGCCGATACGCAGTATTTT. It codes for CASSQTSGGADTQYF.

The chain links TRBV5-6 to TRBJ2-5; a possible D gene is TRBD1 (5 bases). V was trimmed by 1 base and J by 5 bases, leaving 12 bases between them. CDR1 is SGHDT and CDR2 is YYEEEE in the germline V gene. The CDR3 runs 14 residues. This chain's CDR3 is CASSLQGPVETQYF. The CDR3 nucleotides read TGTGCCAGCAGCTTGCAGGGTCCTGTGGAGACCCAGTACTTC. The whole variable domain, remainder taken from reference TRBV5-6 and TRBJ2-5, is DAGVTQSPTHLIKTRGQQVTLRCSPKSGHDTVSWYQQALGQGPQFIFQYYEEEERQRGNFPDRFSGHQFPNYSSELNVNALLLGDSALYLCASSLQGPVETQYFGPGTRLLVL.

The chain combines TRBV28 with TRBJ2-5; TRBD1 matches 9 bases. The DNA end is more similar to TRBJ2-7, so the J call may be wrong. The CDR3 length is 15 residues. The germline gives CDR1 MDHEN, CDR2 SYDVKM. The chain's CDR3 is CASSPYRGQGYEQYF. CDR3 DNA sequence: TGTGCCAGCAGTCCATACAGGGGACAGGGCTACGAGCAGTACTTC.

This clone was detected only a few times. CDR3 amino acids: CASSLGLGGEAFF. CDR3 DNA: TGTGCCAGCAGCTTGGGGCTGGGAGGTGAAGCTTTCTTT. This chain connects TRBV11-3 to TRBJ1-1, with a tentative D call TRBD1 (5 bases). Germline-derived CDR1 and CDR2 are SGHNT and YENEEA. The V end was cut by 3 bases, the J end by 7 bases, with 12 bases between. The CDR3 covers 13 residues.